What follows is one TCR beta chain and its context. Antigen: not known. Researchers ran the PCR with 60 Vbeta and 13 Jbeta primers. Produced via immunoSEQ multiplex PCR; TCRdb's table is partial and in-frame only. The table lists around 50,000 clones. The data are from a study of cytomegalovirus exposure and HLA in healthy donors. The wider study: One earlier analysis, a look at about 179 million T cells, found 100 million to 130 million unique TCR beta sequences. Whole-study results and caveats: Previous analysis showed most TCR beta V segments were productive about 90% or about 30% of the time. Reports indicated that the classifier achieved high specificity and sensitivity in diagnosing cytomegalovirus status. Associated with cytomegalovirus, according to the listing, were 150 to 200 TCR beta chains.

V shed 4 bases and J shed 4 bases, with 11 bases lying between them. Germline CDR1 is SQVTM and CDR2 is ANQGSEA. There are 13 residues in the CDR3. The clonotype comes from a female donor in good health and CMV-seronegative. Sequencing input: PBMCs. The chain carries TRBV29-1 and TRBJ2-1; no clear D gene. The CDR3 is CSVGLVGYNEQFF. CDR3 in DNA: TGCAGCGTTGGGTTAGTCGGTTACAATGAGCAGTTCTTC.